This entry lists 25 T cell receptor beta chains sequenced from one sample in a study of blood T cells in healthy people across ages. The second PCR ran about 6 to 11 cycles with a sample-barcoded 5' primer and J-beta primers. TCRdb re-derived calls from the 5' RACE reads in MiXCR, one entry per CDR3 protein. The sample gives about 1.8 million distinct CDR3 sequences, 49% of which show up once; roughly 2.1% is in the top ten. Material for sequencing was blood. These receptor sequences come from a middle-aged woman in good health.

This clonotype turned up a few times. V and J are TRBV28 and TRBJ1-6, with D possibly being TRBD1 (5 bases). In germline, CDR1 is MDHEN, CDR2 SYDVKM. There are 16 residues in the CDR3. Trimming pared 6 bases from V and 7 bases from J, leaving 19 bases between. CDR3 loop: CASSSTRQGNNSPLHF. The CDR3 DNA follows: TGTGCCAGCAGCTCAACCCGCCAGGGTAACAATTCACCCCTCCACTTT.

This clonotype was counted a single time. The V and J genes are TRBV29-1 and TRBJ2-5; the D gene is possibly TRBD1 (6 bases). The V end lost 4 bases, the J end lost 11 bases, and 23 bases lay between the germline ends. Germline CDR1 SQVTM, CDR2 ANQGSEA. The CDR3 covers 14 residues. CDR3 protein: CSVGQASSYNEQYF. The CDR3 nucleotides are TGCAGCGTTGGACAGGCGAGCTCCTACAATGAGCAGTACTTC.

The chain carries TRBV5-1 and TRBJ2-1, with 15 bases that match TRBD2. The V segment lost 3 bases and the J segment 9 bases; nucleotides outside the gene matches: 7. The CDR3 has 16 amino acids. In germline, CDR1 is SGHRS, CDR2 YFSETQ. CDR3 amino acids: CASSWTSGGALSEQFF. CDR3 in DNA: TGCGCCAGCAGCTGGACTAGCGGGGGGGCCTTGAGTGAGCAGTTCTTC.

This clonotype was detected a few times. This chain connects TRBV4-2 to TRBJ2-1, with 8 bases fitting TRBD2. Trimming cost V 4 bases and J 9 bases; bases outside gene matches: 20. From germline, CDR1 is LGHNA and CDR2 YNFKEQ. This CDR3 region has 18 residues. CDR3 amino acids: CASSPPFAGGLTHGEQFF. In DNA form, the CDR3 reads TGTGCCAGCAGCCCGCCTTTCGCGGGGGGCCTGACCCACGGTGAGCAGTTCTTC.

This clonotype was picked up a small number of times. The chain joins TRBV20-1 to TRBJ2-1, with 7 bases aligning to TRBD2. With 0 bases clipped from V and 9 bases from J, the junction kept 5 bases outside the gene matches. The CDR3 runs to 13 residues. The V gene's germline CDR1 is DFQATT and CDR2 SNEGSKA (reference sequence). The DNA for the CDR3 is TGCAGTGCTAGAGATCGGCTAGCGGCTGAGCAGTTCTTC. Translation: CSARDRLAAEQFF.

The rearrangement uses TRBV4-2 and TRBJ2-5; TRBD1 might be the D (6 bases). The germline gives CDR1 LGHNA, CDR2 YNFKEQ. The CDR3 loop spans 15 amino acids. V was clipped by 0 bases and J by 5 bases, with 13 bases between them. The CDR3, as DNA: TGTGCCAGCAGCCAAGATCTCCTAACAGGGGAGACCCAGTACTTC. Translating it yields CASSQDLLTGETQYF.

The chain is built from TRBV6-6 and TRBJ1-5; TRBD1 might be the D (6 bases). The V and J ends lost 5 bases and 3 bases respectively, with 20 bases between them. The CDR3 extends over 17 amino acids. Germline CDR1 reads MNHNY; CDR2 reads SVGAGI (reference sequence). The CDR3 bases are TGTGCCAGCAGTCCCCTCCTCCTCAGGGGATTCAATCAGCCCCAGCATTTT. Encoded protein: CASSPLLLRGFNQPQHF.

Regarding this clonotype: One end of the junction fails to match germline, which may point to a read error. The gene calls are TRBV28 and TRBJ1-2; no clear D gene. The germline gives CDR1 MDHEN, CDR2 SYDVKM. The CDR3 is made up of 13 amino acids. CDR3 protein: CASSFSQARGHTF. The CDR3, as DNA: TGTGCCAGCAGTTTCTCCCAGGCGCGTGGCCACACCTTC.

This clonotype has only a few counts. The rearrangement joins TRBV6-5 to TRBJ2-3, with D perhaps matching TRBD1 (5 bases). Trimming removed 9 bases at V and 3 bases at J, with 16 bases between. The CDR3 length is 14 residues. The V gene's germline CDR1 is MNHEY and CDR2 SVGAGI. The CDR3: CASTGYPLTDTQYF. The CDR3 DNA reads as TGTGCCAGTACAGGCTACCCGCTTACAGATACGCAGTATTTT.

This clonotype was counted a single time. The chain is built from TRBV28 and TRBJ2-7, with D tentatively TRBD1 (6 bases). V was trimmed by 6 bases and J by 0 bases, leaving 15 bases between them. This CDR3 has 15 amino acids. CDR1 and CDR2 from the germline V gene are MDHEN and SYDVKM. In DNA, the CDR3 is TGTGCCAGCAGATCCCGAAAGGACAGCTCCTACGAGCAGTACTTC. It is translated as CASRSRKDSSYEQYF. The variable domain in full, completed from reference TRBV28 and TRBJ2-7, reads DVKVTQSSRYLVKRTGEKVFLECVQDMDHENMFWYRQDPGLGLRLIYFSYDVKMKEKGDIPEGYSVSREKKERFSLILESASTNQTSMYLCASRSRKDSSYEQYFGPGTRLTVT.

This clonotype was seen only a few times. The chain uses TRBV6-1 and TRBJ2-5; 7 bases are a match to TRBD2. The V gene end was trimmed by 6 bases and the J gene end by 4 bases; junction bases not matched to a gene: 5. Germline assignment: CDR1 MNHNS and CDR2 SASEGT. The CDR3 has 13 residues. This chain's CDR3 is CASRERGRETQYF. As DNA, the CDR3 is TGTGCCAGCAGGGAGCGGGGCAGAGAGACCCAGTACTTC.

The genes are TRBV29-1 and TRBJ1-2; 10 bases map to TRBD1. The V and J ends lost 6 bases and 1 base, in that order; junction bases with no gene match: 5. Germline lookup yields CDR1 SQVTM and CDR2 ANQGSEA. This CDR3 comprises 14 residues. CDR3 loop: CSVPGQGVNYGYTF. The DNA of the CDR3 is TGCAGCGTCCCCGGACAGGGGGTTAACTATGGCTACACCTTC.

The V call is TRBV6-2 or TRBV6-3, the J call TRBJ2-3; TRBD2 aligns across 9 bases. CDR1 is MNHEY, CDR2 SVGEGT, per germline. Unmatched junction bases numbered 6, after V lost 6 bases and J lost 8 bases. The CDR3 covers 13 residues. The CDR3 region is CASRPSGVGTQYF. Written as DNA, the CDR3 is TGTGCCAGCAGACCTAGCGGGGTCGGTACGCAGTATTTT.

This clonotype came up a few times. The chain uses TRBV6-2 or TRBV6-3 and TRBJ2-1, with 8 positions matching TRBD2. J lost 5 bases, V lost 2 bases, and 8 bases had no gene match. The CDR3 is 16 amino acids. Germline CDR1 reads MNHEY; CDR2 reads SVGEGT. The CDR3 reads CASSYRPGLVNNEQFF. CDR3 nucleotide sequence: TGTGCCAGCAGTTACCGACCGGGACTAGTTAACAATGAGCAGTTCTTC.

The V and J genes are TRBV29-1 and TRBJ2-1; D is uncertain. V lost 4 bases and J lost 9, with 16 bases in between. Germline V gene lookup returns CDR1 SQVTM and CDR2 ANQGSEA. There are 13 residues in the CDR3. In nucleotides, the CDR3 is TGCAGCGTTGTTCGGCCCGCTGGGGTTGAGCAGTTCTTC. It is translated as CSVVRPAGVEQFF.

The rearrangement joins TRBV6-6 to TRBJ1-5; the D is unclear. V was trimmed by 4 bases and J by 0 bases, leaving 10 bases between them. This CDR3 spans 15 amino acids. Germline loops: CDR1 MNHNY, CDR2 SVGAGI (reference sequence). CDR3 region: CASSSPDGSNQPQHF. The CDR3 coding sequence is TGTGCCAGCAGTTCGCCGGACGGTAGCAATCAGCCCCAGCATTTT.

In this sample, this clonotype turned up many times. The chain carries TRBV3-1 and TRBJ1-2; 8 bases align to TRBD1. The CDR3 spans 14 residues. Per the germline V gene, CDR1 is LGHDT and CDR2 is YNNKEL (reference sequence). The J segment lost 8 bases and the V segment lost 1 base, leaving 6 bases of the junction unmatched. The CDR3 nucleotides read TGTGCCAGCAGCCAAGGGGCAGACAGGGGCGGCTACACCTTC. It is translated as CASSQGADRGGYTF.

This rearrangement joins TRBV27 to TRBJ2-7, with 8 bases identical to TRBD1. The germline gives CDR1 MNHEY, CDR2 SMNVEV (reference sequence). The CDR3 runs 14 residues. J lost 2 bases, V lost 5 bases, and 5 bases had no gene match. The CDR3 reads CASSDRGLTYEQYF. The CDR3, as DNA: TGTGCCAGCAGTGACAGGGGCCTTACCTACGAGCAGTACTTC.

This clonotype was picked up a small number of times. The rearrangement joins TRBV11-2 to TRBJ2-5, with no clear D. The V gene lost 0 bases and the J gene lost 5 bases, with 13 bases spanning the gap. Germline lookup yields CDR1 SGHAT and CDR2 FQNNGV. The CDR3 sequence is 15 residues long. The CDR3 bases are TGTGCCAGCAGCTTAGATTCAACGTCGAGGGAGACCCAGTACTTC. Its translation: CASSLDSTSRETQYF.

The rearrangement links TRBV20-1 to TRBJ2-3, with 7 positions matching TRBD1. CDR1 is DFQATT, CDR2 SNEGSKA, per germline (reference sequence). Trimming removed 0 bases from V and 0 bases from J; junction bases left unmatched: 3. The CDR3 is made up of 15 amino acids. CDR3 bases: TGCAGTGCTAGAGATCCGGGACAGAGCACAGATACGCAGTATTTT. Its protein product is CSARDPGQSTDTQYF.

The chain employs TRBV7-3 and TRBJ2-3, with 8 nucleotides matching TRBD2. The V gene end was trimmed by 3 bases and the J gene end by 4 bases; junction bases not matched to a gene: 6. Germline V gene sequence: CDR1 SGHTA, CDR2 FQGTGA. CDR3 length: 15 residues. The CDR3 DNA reads TGTGCCAGCAGCTTTACTAGCGGTAGTCCAGATACGCAGTATTTT. Protein product: CASSFTSGSPDTQYF.

In this sample, this clonotype turned up a few times. This chain connects TRBV7-2 to TRBJ2-1, with a weak D call TRBD1 (5 bases). Germline V gene lookup returns CDR1 SGHTA and CDR2 FQGNSA. The CDR3 covers 12 residues. Trimming shortened V by 0 bases and J by 12 bases, and 9 bases separated the two germline ends. The CDR3 coding sequence is TGTGCCAGCAGCTTAGCAGGGGCCGTGCAGTTCTTC. Encoded protein: CASSLAGAVQFF. The variable domain in full, with the rest retrieved from reference TRBV7-2 and TRBJ2-1, is GAGVSQSPSNKVTEKGKDVELRCDPISGHTALYWYRQSLGQGLEFLIYFQGNSAPDKSGLPSDRFSAERTGGSVSTLTIQRTQQEDSAVYLCASSLAGAVQFFGPGTRLTVL.

V gene TRBV7-9 combines with J gene TRBJ2-1, with 7 bases fitting TRBD1. The germline V gene encodes CDR1 SEHNR and CDR2 FQNEAQ (reference sequence). The J segment lost 4 bases and the V segment lost 4 bases, leaving 10 bases of the junction unmatched. There are 16 residues in the CDR3. The CDR3 nucleotides are TGTGCCAGCAGCTCCCCCGGGACAGCTTTTTACAATGAGCAGTTCTTC. This encodes CASSSPGTAFYNEQFF.

This sequence joins TRBV5-1 and TRBJ1-2; a weak D match, TRBD1 (6 bases). CDR3 length: 14 residues. Per the germline V gene, CDR1 is SGHRS and CDR2 is YFSETQ. V was shortened by 4 bases and J by 8 bases, with 18 bases between the two germline ends. The CDR3 sequence: CASSGGNRAYGYTF. DNA of the CDR3: TGCGCCAGCAGCGGAGGGAACAGGGCGTACGGCTACACCTTC.

The rearrangement links TRBV15 to TRBJ2-7; no firm D call. The germline V and J ends were trimmed by 1 base and 3 bases, with 13 bases remaining between them. Germline assignment: CDR1 LNHNV and CDR2 YYDKDF (reference sequence). This CDR3 has 15 amino acids. The CDR3 coding sequence is TGTGCCACCAGCAGAGGCAGGACGGCGGACTACGAGCAGTACTTC. The encoded protein is CATSRGRTADYEQYF.